Each of the 30 T cell receptor beta chains below was sequenced from the same sample in a study of T cells after posttransplantation cyclophosphamide (dated by TCRdb to between 2015 and 2016). To prepare the library, the immunoSEQ multiplex PCR assay was applied. TCRdb took this table from immuneACCESS and kept in-frame rearrangements with V and J called. Such tables lack part of the clones; where checked against another copy, unresolved V genes explain under half of the gap, and the rest is unexplained. This sample gives 11,000 or so clones in total; over 2% of them show up just once. Of the sample, 15% to 17% is held by the ten largest clones. According to the study, the label for this sample's treatment or condition signals: high-dose cyclophosphamide on days +3 and +4 as single-agent GVHD prophylaxis. For conditioning, the PTCy patients got busulfan and fludarabine, then a related or unrelated marrow graft, followed by cyclophosphamide on days +3 and +4.

Sequenced material: PBMCs, taken after allogeneic stem cell transplant with posttransplant cyclophosphamide. The source is a male patient in his thirties who received an allogeneic stem cell transplant from a related donor, was CMV-positive, and had no GVHD. Some T cells seen after a transplant may have their origin in the graft donor.

The chain carries TRBV7-9 and TRBJ2-7, with D maybe TRBD2 (6 bases). CDR3 length: 15 amino acids. Germline V CDR1 and CDR2: SEHNR, FQNEAQ (reference sequence). V lost 1 base to trimming and J lost 3 bases, with 13 bases between them. The CDR3 region has the DNA TGTGCCAGCAGCTTAGAGACGGGGGTTCTCTACGAGCAGTACTTC. This sequence encodes CASSLETGVLYEQYF.

This clone was observed a handful of times. V usage is TRBV13 and J usage is TRBJ2-7; the match to TRBD2 covers 9 bases. This CDR3 spans 15 amino acids. Per germline, CDR1 PRHDT and CDR2 FYEKMQ (reference sequence). V was clipped by 2 bases and J by 3 bases; unmatched bases: 5. CDR3 nucleotides: TGTGCCAGCAGCTTACGCGGCGGGAGGGTCTACGAGCAGTACTTC. Its translation: CASSLRGGRVYEQYF.

The table lists this clone with a few counts. DNA for the CDR3: TGTGCCAGCAGTAAGCCCGGACAGGGTGTCGACGAGCAGTACTTC. Translation gives CASSKPGQGVDEQYF. The genes are TRBV28 and TRBJ2-7; 8 nucleotides line up with TRBD1. V dropped 5 bases and J dropped 5; count of bases not matched to a gene: 11. This CDR3 region has 15 residues. Germline V lookup: CDR1 MDHEN, CDR2 SYDVKM. Together with reference TRBV28 and TRBJ2-7, the CDR3 gives the full variable domain: DVKVTQSSRYLVKRTGEKVFLECVQDMDHENMFWYRQDPGLGLRLIYFSYDVKMKEKGDIPEGYSVSREKKERFSLILESASTNQTSMYLCASSKPGQGVDEQYFGPGTRLTVT.

This clone was picked up a small number of times. This sequence joins TRBV20-1 and TRBJ2-7; tentatively, D is TRBD2 (5 bases). The CDR3 is 10 residues long. From germline, CDR1 is DFQATT and CDR2 SNEGSKA (reference sequence). Trimming took 5 bases from V and 6 from J, leaving 8 bases between them. CDR3 coding DNA: TGCAGTGCTGGAGGCGGCGAGCAGTACTTC. Protein: CSAGGGEQYF.

Relative to its sample, this clone is medium-sized. The chain recombines TRBV6-6 with TRBJ2-1; D may be TRBD2 (6 bases). The CDR3 is 13 residues long. Trimming left V 6 bases short and J 8 bases short, with 14 bases between. Per germline, CDR1 MNHNY and CDR2 SVGAGI (reference sequence). This chain's CDR3 is CASRLGSPDEQFF. DNA of the CDR3: TGTGCCAGCAGGCTCGGGAGTCCGGATGAGCAGTTCTTC.

This clone showed up just a few times. The J gene is TRBJ2-1, the V gene TRBV19, with D tentatively TRBD1 (5 bases). Germline V gene data show CDR1 as LNHDA and CDR2 as SQIVND (reference sequence). The V end was cut by 7 bases, the J end by 5 bases, with 18 bases between. CDR3 length equals 15 residues. The CDR3 DNA follows: TGTGCCAGTACCATAGGTCAGGGTGTGGACAATGAGCAGTTCTTC. Translating gives CASTIGQGVDNEQFF.

A few counts support this clone. The chain joins TRBV27 to TRBJ1-1; a possible D gene is TRBD1 (6 bases). The V end was cut by 2 bases, the J end by 3 bases, with 13 bases between. Germline lookup yields CDR1 MNHEY and CDR2 SMNVEV (reference sequence). There are 15 residues in the CDR3. This CDR3 is CASSLRGGADTEAFF. Here the CDR3 DNA reads TGTGCCAGCAGTTTAAGGGGGGGGGCGGACACTGAAGCTTTCTTT.

This clone was recorded a few times. This chain uses TRBV18 with TRBJ1-6; D remains ambiguous. Germline CDR1 reads KGHSH; CDR2 reads LQKENI. This CDR3 has 13 amino acids. The V end was cut by 5 bases, the J end by 8 bases, with 10 bases between. CDR3 DNA: TGTGCCAGCTCAACGCAGGAATATTCACCCCTCCACTTT. It codes for CASSTQEYSPLHF.

The chain combines TRBV5-1 with TRBJ2-1, with 10 bases aligning to TRBD1. The J segment lost 5 bases and the V segment lost 3 bases, leaving 5 bases of the junction unmatched. CDR3 length: 15 residues. CDR1 is SGHRS, CDR2 YFSETQ, per germline. CDR3 loop: CASSSRTGGDNEQFF. The CDR3 DNA sequence: TGCGCCAGCAGCTCCAGGACAGGGGGGGACAATGAGCAGTTCTTC. The full variable domain, its missing parts supplied by reference TRBV5-1 and TRBJ2-1, is KAGVTQTPRYLIKTRGQQVTLSCSPISGHRSVSWYQQTPGQGLQFLFEYFSETQRNKGNFPGRFSGRQFSNSRSEMNVSTLELGDSALYLCASSSRTGGDNEQFFGPGTRLTVL.

This sequence joins TRBV5-1 and TRBJ2-2; D is uncertain. V was trimmed by 4 bases and J by 0 bases, leaving 13 bases between them. This CDR3 is built from 16 residues. Per the germline V gene, CDR1 is SGHRS and CDR2 is YFSETQ. The CDR3 region is CASSPAVAANTGELFF. As DNA, the CDR3 is TGCGCCAGCAGCCCCGCGGTTGCTGCGAACACCGGGGAGCTGTTTTTT.

The chain uses TRBV21-1 and TRBJ2-7; TRBD2, the table's D call, lacks a check against the DNA. TRBV21-1 is an annotated pseudogene. The CDR3 loop spans 15 amino acids. This CDR3 is CASSKVGEVDYEQYF. The CDR3 nucleotides read TGTGCCAGCAGCAAAGTGGGGGAGGTGGACTACGAGCAGTACTTC.

The table lists this clone with a few counts. The chain is built from TRBV19 and TRBJ1-5; D gene unclear. Germline CDR1 and CDR2: LNHDA and SQIVND (reference sequence). Trimming left V 9 bases short and J 1 base short, with 16 bases between. The CDR3 totals 15 residues. This CDR3 is CASLPHTGSNQPQHF. In nucleotides, the CDR3 is TGTGCCAGCTTACCTCATACGGGAAGCAATCAGCCCCAGCATTTT.

This clone was counted only a few times. The chain links TRBV5-6 to TRBJ1-6; D possibly corresponds to TRBD1 (6 bases). This CDR3 has 14 residues. Germline CDR1 and CDR2: SGHDT and YYEEEE. The germline V and J ends were trimmed by 4 bases and 10 bases, with 15 bases remaining between them. Written as DNA, the CDR3 is TGTGCCAGCAGCCAGGGACAATGGTACTCACCCCTCCACTTT. Its translation is CASSQGQWYSPLHF.

V gene TRBV6-1 combines with J gene TRBJ1-1; TRBD1 might be the D (5 bases). This CDR3 comprises 16 residues. V was pared by 2 bases and J by 3 bases, with 16 bases between. Germline V gene lookup returns CDR1 MNHNS and CDR2 SASEGT. This CDR3 reads CASSEKFLGGDTEAFF. The CDR3 nucleotides are TGTGCCAGCAGTGAAAAGTTCTTGGGAGGGGACACTGAAGCTTTCTTT.

The rearrangement joins TRBV7-2 to TRBJ2-5; 12 bases line up with TRBD1. J gave up 5 bases and V 1 base, and 5 bases lay outside the gene matches. CDR1 and CDR2 (germline): SGHTA, FQGNSA. The CDR3 spans 16 residues. The CDR3 bases are TGTGCCAGCAGCTTAGGGGGACAGGGGGCGGGGGAGACCCAGTACTTC. It encodes CASSLGGQGAGETQYF.

This clone has only a few counts. In DNA, the CDR3 is TGTGCCAGCAGCTCTTCGACAGGGTGGAGCAGGGAGACCCAGTACTTC. Translation: CASSSSTGWSRETQYF. The chain carries TRBV13 and TRBJ2-5; 7 positions match TRBD1. Germline-derived CDR1 and CDR2 are PRHDT and FYEKMQ (reference sequence). This CDR3 region has 16 residues. V shed 4 bases and J 5 bases; nucleotides not matched to a gene: 13. Full variable domain (missing parts from reference TRBV13 and TRBJ2-5): AAGVIQSPRHLIKEKRETATLKCYPIPRHDTVYWYQQGPGQDPQFLISFYEKMQSDKGSIPDRFSAQQFSDYHSELNMSSLELGDSALYFCASSSSTGWSRETQYFGPGTRLLVL.

This clone has just a few counts. The chain is built from TRBV28 and TRBJ2-5; no reliable D call. Trimming left V 1 base short and J 5 bases short, with 5 bases between. There are 12 residues in the CDR3. Germline V lookup: CDR1 MDHEN, CDR2 SYDVKM. As DNA, the CDR3 is TGTGCCAGCAGTTTATACGAGGAGACCCAGTACTTC. This translates into CASSLYEETQYF. Full variable domain (remainder filled in from reference TRBV28 and TRBJ2-5): DVKVTQSSRYLVKRTGEKVFLECVQDMDHENMFWYRQDPGLGLRLIYFSYDVKMKEKGDIPEGYSVSREKKERFSLILESASTNQTSMYLCASSLYEETQYFGPGTRLLVL.

By frequency in the sample, this clone is medium-sized (0.01 to 0.1%). This chain uses TRBV6-5 with TRBJ2-2, with D possibly being TRBD1 (6 bases). CDR1 is MNHEY, CDR2 SVGAGI, per germline. V was cut by 6 bases and J by 6 bases, with 14 bases left in between. The CDR3 length is 14 residues. CDR3 sequence (DNA): TGTGCCAGCAGGGAACAGGGTACTCCCGGGGAGCTGTTTTTT. As protein: CASREQGTPGELFF.

V and J are TRBV11-2 and TRBJ2-5; 7 nucleotides agree with TRBD1. This CDR3 comprises 15 residues. Unmatched junction bases numbered 7, after V lost 5 bases and J lost 1 base. Germline CDR1 SGHAT, CDR2 FQNNGV. CDR3 sequence reads: CASSRNRGTQETQYF. The CDR3 nucleotides are TGTGCCAGCAGCCGAAACAGGGGAACCCAAGAGACCCAGTACTTC.

This clone has only a few counts. As DNA, the CDR3 is TGTGCCACCAGCATTGCGCTTGAACACGAGCAGTACTTC. Translating it yields CATSIALEHEQYF. The chain has TRBV15 and TRBJ2-7; unclear D gene. Looked up from germline, CDR1 is LNHNV and CDR2 is YYDKDF (reference sequence). The CDR3 loop spans 13 amino acids. Trimming shortened V by 4 bases and J by 5 bases, and 12 bases separated the two germline ends.

The V and J genes are TRBV7-8 and TRBJ2-5; maybe TRBD1 (6 bases). The CDR3 length is 17 residues. Germline V CDR1 and CDR2: SGHVS, FQNEAQ. The V end was cut by 5 bases, the J end by 7 bases, with 26 bases between. The CDR3 protein is CASSPILTGPVGWTQYF. The CDR3 DNA is TGTGCCAGCAGCCCCATTTTAACAGGGCCCGTAGGATGGACCCAGTACTTC.

This clone was recorded a few times. The chain's CDR3 is CASSEILQGAYEQYF. The CDR3 DNA follows: TGTGCCAGCAGTGAAATCCTCCAGGGGGCCTACGAGCAGTACTTC. V and J are TRBV6-1 and TRBJ2-7; TRBD1 aligns across 7 bases. This CDR3 contains 15 residues. The germline CDR1 and CDR2 sequences are MNHNS and SASEGT. V was pared by 2 bases and J by 2 bases, with 6 bases of the junction left unmatched.

This clone was counted only a few times. CDR3 DNA: TGTGCCAGCAGCTGGCCCTTACGGGGGGGCCTTGGCAATGAGCAGTTCTTC. It yields the protein CASSWPLRGGLGNEQFF. The gene calls are TRBV7-8 and TRBJ2-1; 8 nucleotides line up with TRBD2. CDR1 SGHVS and CDR2 FQNEAQ come from the germline V gene. This CDR3 is 17 amino acids long. V lost 4 bases to trimming and J lost 6 bases; unmatched junction nucleotides: 14.

This clone has a handful of counts. The V call is TRBV28, the J call TRBJ2-5; possibly TRBD2 for D (5 bases). V gave up 2 bases and J gave up 3 bases, with 7 bases separating them. Germline values: CDR1 MDHEN, CDR2 SYDVKM. The CDR3 covers 13 residues. The CDR3 loop is CASSLSGKETQYF. The CDR3 DNA follows: TGTGCCAGCAGTTTAAGCGGAAAAGAGACCCAGTACTTC.

This clone was counted only a few times. The gene calls are TRBV6-5 and TRBJ2-1; TRBD2 agrees at 8 bases. J gave up 12 bases and V 8 bases, and 12 bases lay outside the gene matches. Germline V gene lookup returns CDR1 MNHEY and CDR2 SVGAGI. The CDR3 totals 13 residues. In nucleotides, the CDR3 is TGTGCCAGCTGGCCAGCGGGGGACCGGTGGCAGTTCTTC. It encodes CASWPAGDRWQFF.

The chain has TRBV18 and TRBJ1-2, with D perhaps matching TRBD1 (5 bases). This CDR3 contains 11 residues. With 8 bases removed from V and 3 bases from J, the gap between germline ends came to 7 bases. In germline, CDR1 is KGHSH, CDR2 LQKENI. The CDR3 is CASGGDYGYTF. DNA of the CDR3: TGTGCCAGCGGAGGGGACTATGGCTACACCTTC.

The chain links TRBV7-9 to TRBJ2-7; 7 nucleotides line up with TRBD1. With V trimmed by 1 base and J by 4 bases, 16 bases remained unmatched. The CDR3 loop spans 18 amino acids. Per germline, CDR1 SEHNR and CDR2 FQNEAQ (reference sequence). DNA for the CDR3: TGTGCCAGCAGCTTAGGTCCTTCTAGGGGGCTAATAGGGTACGAGCAGTACTTC. Translating it yields CASSLGPSRGLIGYEQYF.

This chain's CDR3 is CATRSLAGGSNTGELFF. CDR3 DNA sequence: TGTGCCACCCGGAGTCTAGCGGGGGGTTCGAACACCGGGGAGCTGTTTTTT. J is TRBJ2-2 and V is TRBV7-9, with 11 bases that match TRBD2. Germline values: CDR1 SEHNR, CDR2 FQNEAQ (reference sequence). V trimming: 10 bases; J trimming: 0 bases; junction bases outside the gene matches: 10. The CDR3 sequence is 17 residues long. Looking up the rest from reference TRBV7-9 and TRBJ2-2 gives the full variable domain: DTGVSQNPRHKITKRGQNVTFRCDPISEHNRLYWYRQTLGQGPEFLTYFQNEAQLEKSRLLSDRFSAERPKGSFSTLEIQRTEQGDSAMYLCATRSLAGGSNTGELFFGEGSRLTVL.

This clone was counted between two and nine times. This chain links TRBV12-5 with TRBJ2-5; a possible D gene is TRBD2 (5 bases). V was shortened by 1 base and J by 1 base, with 10 bases between the two germline ends. CDR1 and CDR2 from the germline V gene are LGHNT and FRNRAP. This CDR3 spans 15 amino acids. The CDR3 DNA follows: TGTGCTAGTGGTTTGGGAGCGGTAAGCCAAGAGACCCAGTACTTC. Translated, it gives CASGLGAVSQETQYF.

This clone appeared a few times. The rearrangement uses TRBV5-1 and TRBJ2-7; 11 positions match TRBD2. The V segment lost 0 bases and the J segment 6 bases; nucleotides outside the gene matches: 5. This CDR3 comprises 15 residues. Per germline, CDR1 SGHRS and CDR2 YFSETQ. CDR3 bases: TGCGCCAGCAGCTTGGTAGCGGGGGGGTGGTCCGAGCAGTACTTC. This sequence encodes CASSLVAGGWSEQYF. The entire variable domain, with the rest obtained from reference TRBV5-1 and TRBJ2-7, is as follows: KAGVTQTPRYLIKTRGQQVTLSCSPISGHRSVSWYQQTPGQGLQFLFEYFSETQRNKGNFPGRFSGRQFSNSRSEMNVSTLELGDSALYLCASSLVAGGWSEQYFGPGTRLTVT.